This TCR beta chain was sequenced during a study of blood T cell repertoires in COVID-19. Study overall: Sources were T cells, B-cell-depleted T cells, or PBMCs; the material itself was cDNA or gDNA.

Those who participated ranged in age from roughly 18 to 90 years and resided in approximately 23 US areas. People in the exposed group encountered a COVID-19 case within 2 weeks before entering the study. V was shortened by 7 bases and J by 4 bases, with 10 bases between the two germline ends. The CDR3 length is 12 residues. From germline, CDR1 is LNHDA and CDR2 SQIVND (reference sequence). The protocol was immunoSEQ multiplex PCR, while the TCRdb copy is restricted to in-frame clones and leaves out a portion. Of 250,000 or so clones in the sample, about 91% were seen once. The sequence was obtained from a man in his forties who had been exposed to COVID-19. The rearrangement joins TRBV19 to TRBJ1-2, with D unclear. Sequenced: PBMCs or T cells enriched from blood (not recorded which). CDR3: CASTDSPYGYTF. The CDR3 bases are TGTGCCAGTACCGATAGCCCCTATGGCTACACCTTC.